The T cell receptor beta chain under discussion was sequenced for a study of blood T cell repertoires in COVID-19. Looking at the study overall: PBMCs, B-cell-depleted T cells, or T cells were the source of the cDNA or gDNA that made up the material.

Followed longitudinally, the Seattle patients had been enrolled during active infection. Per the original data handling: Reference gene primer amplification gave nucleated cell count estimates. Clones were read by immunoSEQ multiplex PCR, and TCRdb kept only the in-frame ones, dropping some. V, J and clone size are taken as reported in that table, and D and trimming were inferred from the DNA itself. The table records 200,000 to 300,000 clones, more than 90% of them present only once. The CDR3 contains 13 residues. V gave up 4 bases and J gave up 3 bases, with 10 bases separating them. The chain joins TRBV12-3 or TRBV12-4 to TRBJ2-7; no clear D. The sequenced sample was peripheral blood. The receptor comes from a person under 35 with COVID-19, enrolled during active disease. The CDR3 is CASSSDTIYEQYF. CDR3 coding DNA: TGTGCCAGCAGTTCCGACACCATCTACGAGCAGTACTTC.